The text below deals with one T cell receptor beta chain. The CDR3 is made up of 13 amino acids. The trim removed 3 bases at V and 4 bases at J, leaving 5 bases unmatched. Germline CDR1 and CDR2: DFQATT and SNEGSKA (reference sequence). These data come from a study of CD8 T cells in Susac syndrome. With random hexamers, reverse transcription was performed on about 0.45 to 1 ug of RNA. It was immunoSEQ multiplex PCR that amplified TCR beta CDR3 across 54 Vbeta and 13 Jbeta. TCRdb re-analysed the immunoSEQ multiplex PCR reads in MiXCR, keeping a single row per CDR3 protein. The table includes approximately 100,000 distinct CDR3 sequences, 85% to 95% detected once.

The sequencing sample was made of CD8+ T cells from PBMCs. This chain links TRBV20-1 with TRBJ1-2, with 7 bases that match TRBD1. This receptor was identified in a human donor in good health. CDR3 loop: CSASRGLVYGYTF. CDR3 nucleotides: TGCAGTGCTAGTAGGGGGCTCGTCTATGGCTACACCTTC.